The 30 T cell receptor beta chains given below trace back to one sample, sequenced in a study of blood T cell repertoires in COVID-19. Method: immunoSEQ multiplex PCR; TCRdb's copy keeps in-frame clones and lacks some. The sample consists of about 300,000 clones, 70% to 90% of them appearing once. The sample comprised peripheral blood. Receptors originate from a woman aged 30 to 39 who had recovered from COVID-19.

In nucleotides, the CDR3 is TGCGCCAGCAGCTTGTTTACAGGGCGCTCCGGGGAGCTGTTTTTT. It encodes CASSLFTGRSGELFF. This chain links TRBV5-1 with TRBJ2-2; maybe TRBD1 (6 bases). Trimming took off 1 base at V and 6 bases at J, with 13 bases between the two ends. Germline values: CDR1 SGHRS, CDR2 YFSETQ. This CDR3 spans 15 amino acids.

V gene TRBV5-6 combines with J gene TRBJ1-4, with TRBD1 identical over 10 bases. There are 15 residues in the CDR3. CDR1 and CDR2 (germline): SGHDT, YYEEEE. With 4 bases clipped from V and 7 bases from J, the junction kept 7 bases outside the gene matches. The CDR3 bases are TGTGCCAGCAGCCTTGGGACAGGGGAGGTTGAAAAACTGTTTTTT. It codes for CASSLGTGEVEKLFF.

V is TRBV7-3 and J is TRBJ1-2; possible D gene TRBD1, 5 bases. The CDR3 runs to 13 residues. V was cut by 0 bases and J by 6 bases, with 8 bases left in between. Germline-derived CDR1 and CDR2 are SGHTA and FQGTGA. The CDR3 protein is CASSLTGGDGYTF. The CDR3 DNA reads TGTGCCAGCAGCTTAACCGGGGGAGATGGCTACACCTTC.

This clone has a single count. The chain combines TRBV19 with TRBJ2-3; no firm D call. Germline loops: CDR1 LNHDA, CDR2 SQIVND (reference sequence). Trimming removed 5 bases at V and 1 base at J, with 13 bases between. CDR3 length: 15 amino acids. CDR3: CASSSAGPGTDTQYF. The CDR3 bases are TGTGCCAGTAGTTCGGCAGGCCCTGGCACAGATACGCAGTATTTT.

The rearrangement uses TRBV29-1 and TRBJ2-1; D not certain. CDR1 and CDR2 from the germline V gene are SQVTM and ANQGSEA. The CDR3 has 11 amino acids. V shed 3 bases and J shed 9 bases, with 9 bases lying between them. CDR3 nucleotides: TGCAGCGTTGACTCGGTTGGTGAGCAGTTCTTC. Encoded protein: CSVDSVGEQFF.

The V call is TRBV6-1, the J call TRBJ1-6, with D possibly being TRBD1 (6 bases). V was shortened by 0 bases and J by 5 bases, with 8 bases between the two germline ends. Germline V gene data show CDR1 as MNHNS and CDR2 as SASEGT. The CDR3 has 15 residues. Here the CDR3 reads CASSEAGTNNSPLHF. DNA of the CDR3: TGTGCCAGCAGTGAAGCTGGGACAAATAATTCACCCCTCCACTTT.

This clone showed up just once. The V and J genes are TRBV28 and TRBJ1-5; D unresolved. With 0 bases removed from V and 2 bases from J, the gap between germline ends came to 8 bases. The CDR3 is 15 amino acids. CDR1 MDHEN and CDR2 SYDVKM come from the germline V gene. CDR3 bases: TGTGCCAGCAGTTTATGGGGAGTTGGCAATCAGCCCCAGCATTTT. This encodes CASSLWGVGNQPQHF.

This clone has a count of ten or more. V gene TRBV2 combines with J gene TRBJ2-1; a weak D match, TRBD2 (5 bases). The length of the CDR3 is 14 residues. Trimming shortened V by 7 bases and J by 4 bases, and 14 bases separated the two germline ends. CDR1 SNHLY and CDR2 FYNNEI come from the germline V gene. CDR3 region: CASTGGPIYNEQFF. The CDR3, as DNA: TGTGCCAGCACTGGCGGGCCCATTTACAATGAGCAGTTCTTC.

The V call is TRBV5-4, the J call TRBJ1-2; TRBD1 agrees at 8 bases. Germline V CDR1 and CDR2: SGHNT, YYREEE (reference sequence). CDR3 length: 14 amino acids. With V trimmed by 5 bases and J by 2 bases, 5 bases remained unmatched. The CDR3 sequence is CASRMAGGNYGYTF. DNA for the CDR3: TGTGCCAGCAGAATGGCAGGGGGCAACTATGGCTACACCTTC. Together with reference TRBV5-4 and TRBJ1-2, the CDR3 gives the full variable domain: ETGVTQSPTHLIKTRGQQVTLRCSSQSGHNTVSWYQQALGQGPQFIFQYYREEENGRGNFPPRFSGLQFPNYSSELNVNALELDDSALYLCASRMAGGNYGYTFGSGTRLTVV.

The chain is built from TRBV18 and TRBJ1-4, with a possible D match to TRBD1 (5 bases). V lost 1 base and J lost 3, with 15 bases in between. Germline CDR1 and CDR2: KGHSH and LQKENI. The CDR3 is 17 amino acids. The CDR3, as DNA: TGTGCCAGCTCACCACTGAGACAGAAGAGTTCTAATGAAAAACTGTTTTTT. Translation gives CASSPLRQKSSNEKLFF.

V usage is TRBV27 and J usage is TRBJ1-1; TRBD1 aligns across 7 bases. J lost 3 bases, V lost 6 bases, and 13 bases had no gene match. There are 16 residues in the CDR3. Germline V gene lookup returns CDR1 MNHEY and CDR2 SMNVEV (reference sequence). CDR3 nucleotide sequence: TGTGCCAGCAGGAACAGGGGACAAGAGGTGTACACTGAAGCTTTCTTT. This gives the protein CASRNRGQEVYTEAFF.

The chain joins TRBV1 to TRBJ2-7; the D call in the table, TRBD1, was not verified against the DNA. TRBV1 has pseudogene status. CDR3 length: 17 residues. As DNA, the CDR3 is TGCACCAGCAGCCAAGATAGGGCAGGGCGATTGACCTACGAGCAGTACTTC. It codes for CTSSQDRAGRLTYEQYF.

The chain couples TRBV19 to TRBJ2-6; D is ambiguous. Germline lookup yields CDR1 LNHDA and CDR2 SQIVND (reference sequence). V was trimmed by 3 bases and J by 2 bases, leaving 11 bases between them. The CDR3 is 16 residues long. CDR3 DNA sequence: TGTGCCAGTAGTATTTTGTCGTCTGCTGGGGCCAACGTCCTGACTTTC. Protein: CASSILSSAGANVLTF.

This chain joins TRBV5-1 and TRBJ1-1; 10 positions agree with TRBD1. The CDR3 covers 16 residues. Germline CDR1 SGHRS, CDR2 YFSETQ. V was clipped by 4 bases and J by 6 bases; unmatched bases: 12. The CDR3, as DNA: TGCGCCAGCAGCGTTTCCGGGACAGGGGTTCTCTCTGAAGCTTTCTTT. Its translation: CASSVSGTGVLSEAFF. The full variable domain, its missing parts supplied by reference TRBV5-1 and TRBJ1-1, is KAGVTQTPRYLIKTRGQQVTLSCSPISGHRSVSWYQQTPGQGLQFLFEYFSETQRNKGNFPGRFSGRQFSNSRSEMNVSTLELGDSALYLCASSVSGTGVLSEAFFGQGTRLTVV.

The chain recombines TRBV6-6 with TRBJ2-3, with D uncertain. The CDR3 contains 11 residues. Trimming left V 6 bases short and J 7 bases short, with 8 bases between. Germline assignment: CDR1 MNHNY and CDR2 SVGAGI (reference sequence). The CDR3, as DNA: TGTGCCAGCAGCAAACAGTATACGCAGTATTTT. This codes for CASSKQYTQYF.

The V gene is TRBV28, the J gene TRBJ2-3; 10 positions agree with TRBD2. The germline V gene has CDR1 MDHEN and CDR2 SYDVKM. V shed 4 bases, J shed 1 base, and the junction held 2 bases outside the gene matches. The CDR3 runs 15 residues. The CDR3 nucleotides are TGTGCCAGCAGTTACAGCGGGGGGGGCACAGATACGCAGTATTTT. Amino acids: CASSYSGGGTDTQYF.

The V call is TRBV4-3, the J call TRBJ2-7; TRBD1 agrees at 9 bases. Per the germline V gene, CDR1 is LGHNA and CDR2 is YSLEER. Losses at the gene ends were 0 bases for V and 5 bases for J; bases not matched to a gene: 8. This CDR3 has 16 residues. CDR3 protein: CASSQDRETGGDEQYF. In DNA, the CDR3 is TGCGCCAGCAGCCAAGATCGTGAGACAGGGGGAGACGAGCAGTACTTC.

This chain joins TRBV3-1 (or the pseudogene TRBV3-2) and TRBJ2-7, with 11 positions matching TRBD1. The V segment lost 6 bases and the J segment 0 bases; nucleotides outside the gene matches: 1. Germline V gene lookup returns CDR1 LGHDT and CDR2 YNNKEL (reference sequence). CDR3 length equals 14 residues. DNA for the CDR3: TGTGCCAGCAGGGGGACAGGGGGCTCCTACGAGCAGTACTTC. Amino acids: CASRGTGGSYEQYF.

The chain recombines TRBV4-1 with TRBJ1-1, with TRBD1 matching over 7 bases. V shed 3 bases and J 2 bases; nucleotides not matched to a gene: 6. The germline V gene has CDR1 MGHRA and CDR2 YSYEKL. The CDR3 runs 15 residues. CDR3 nucleotide sequence: TGCGCCAGCAGCCATCCTCAGGGGGGAAACACTGAAGCTTTCTTT. This gives the protein CASSHPQGGNTEAFF.

J is TRBJ2-1 and V is TRBV19; tentatively, D is TRBD1 (6 bases). The CDR3 has 16 amino acids. Germline V gene data show CDR1 as LNHDA and CDR2 as SQIVND (reference sequence). V gave up 2 bases and J gave up 2 bases, with 13 bases separating them. The CDR3 here is CASSISQGFPYNEQFF. DNA of the CDR3: TGTGCCAGTAGTATAAGTCAGGGGTTCCCCTACAATGAGCAGTTCTTC.

The chain couples TRBV7-2 to TRBJ2-5; 10 bases map to TRBD2. The CDR3 length is 15 residues. The germline gives CDR1 SGHTA, CDR2 FQGNSA. V trimming: 3 bases; J trimming: 5 bases; junction bases outside the gene matches: 6. For the CDR3, the DNA is TGTGCCAGCAGCTTCGCTAGCGGGGGCACGGAGACCCAGTACTTC. Protein product: CASSFASGGTETQYF.

The V gene is TRBV6-6, the J gene TRBJ1-2; D is unclear. Germline loops: CDR1 MNHNY, CDR2 SVGAGI (reference sequence). V was pared by 10 bases and J by 2 bases, with 17 bases between. The CDR3 consists of 14 residues. CDR3 sequence: CATYSPSENYGYTF. The DNA for the CDR3 is TGTGCCACCTACAGCCCGTCCGAGAACTATGGCTACACCTTC.

The chain joins TRBV5-1 to TRBJ1-2; no definite D call. Germline V gene data show CDR1 as SGHRS and CDR2 as YFSETQ. The V end was cut by 2 bases, the J end by 1 base, with 12 bases between. This CDR3 has 15 amino acids. CDR3 in DNA: TGCGCCAGCAGCTTCACGTCTCGGAGTAACTATGGCTACACCTTC. Its translation is CASSFTSRSNYGYTF. Using reference TRBV5-1 and TRBJ1-2 for the parts outside the CDR3, the full variable domain is KAGVTQTPRYLIKTRGQQVTLSCSPISGHRSVSWYQQTPGQGLQFLFEYFSETQRNKGNFPGRFSGRQFSNSRSEMNVSTLELGDSALYLCASSFTSRSNYGYTFGSGTRLTVV.

This chain joins TRBV28 and TRBJ2-7, with 8 bases aligning to TRBD1. This CDR3 region has 14 residues. CDR1 is MDHEN, CDR2 SYDVKM, per germline. J gave up 3 bases and V 6 bases, and 7 bases lay outside the gene matches. The CDR3 DNA sequence: TGTGCCAGCAGACCCGGCGGACAGGGCTACGAGCAGTACTTC. This codes for CASRPGGQGYEQYF.

The J gene is TRBJ2-3, the V gene TRBV27; 7 bases agree with TRBD2. CDR3 length equals 15 residues. The germline gives CDR1 MNHEY, CDR2 SMNVEV (reference sequence). V was clipped by 5 bases and J by 4 bases; unmatched bases: 9. Here the CDR3 DNA reads TGTGCCAGCAGTCCGGGCGGGAGAGGACCAGATACGCAGTATTTT. As protein: CASSPGGRGPDTQYF.

This chain links TRBV7-2 with TRBJ2-7; 7 positions match TRBD1. Germline V gene sequence: CDR1 SGHTA, CDR2 FQGNSA. V gave up 0 bases and J gave up 5 bases; unmatched junction bases: 7. The length of the CDR3 is 15 residues. The CDR3 region has the DNA TGTGCCAGCAGCTTAGCGCACAACAGGGGTCACGAGCAGTACTTC. Translating gives CASSLAHNRGHEQYF.

The J gene is TRBJ2-7, the V gene TRBV18; TRBD2 is a possible D gene (5 bases). This CDR3 region has 17 residues. Germline lookup yields CDR1 KGHSH and CDR2 LQKENI. The V end was cut by 1 base, the J end by 6 bases, with 22 bases between. The CDR3 loop is CASSPLFHGEGSGEQYF. CDR3 coding DNA: TGTGCCAGCTCACCACTTTTTCACGGGGAAGGATCCGGCGAGCAGTACTTC.

CDR3 DNA sequence: TGCGCCAGCAGCCAAGATTCCTCGAACACTGAAGCTTTCTTT. Its translation: CASSQDSSNTEAFF. V and J are TRBV4-3 and TRBJ1-1; D gene ambiguous. V was cut by 0 bases and J by 1 base, with 6 bases left in between. Germline-derived CDR1 and CDR2 are LGHNA and YSLEER. The CDR3 has 14 residues.

This rearrangement joins TRBV6-6 to TRBJ1-6; D gene uncertain. Trimming left V 4 bases short and J 8 bases short, with 12 bases between. Germline CDR1 is MNHNY and CDR2 is SVGAGI (reference sequence). The CDR3 is 14 residues long. The CDR3 region is CASSFTNGDSPLHF. For the CDR3, the DNA is TGTGCCAGCAGTTTCACTAACGGGGATTCACCCCTCCACTTT.

V usage is TRBV7-2 and J usage is TRBJ2-6, with 7 bases matching TRBD1. Germline CDR1 reads SGHTA; CDR2 reads FQGNSA. Trimming took 1 base from V and 4 from J; bases not matched to a gene: 1. The CDR3 is 15 amino acids. CDR3 sequence (DNA): TGTGCCAGCAGCTTAGAGGGGGCCGGGGCCAACGTCCTGACTTTC. Translating it yields CASSLEGAGANVLTF.